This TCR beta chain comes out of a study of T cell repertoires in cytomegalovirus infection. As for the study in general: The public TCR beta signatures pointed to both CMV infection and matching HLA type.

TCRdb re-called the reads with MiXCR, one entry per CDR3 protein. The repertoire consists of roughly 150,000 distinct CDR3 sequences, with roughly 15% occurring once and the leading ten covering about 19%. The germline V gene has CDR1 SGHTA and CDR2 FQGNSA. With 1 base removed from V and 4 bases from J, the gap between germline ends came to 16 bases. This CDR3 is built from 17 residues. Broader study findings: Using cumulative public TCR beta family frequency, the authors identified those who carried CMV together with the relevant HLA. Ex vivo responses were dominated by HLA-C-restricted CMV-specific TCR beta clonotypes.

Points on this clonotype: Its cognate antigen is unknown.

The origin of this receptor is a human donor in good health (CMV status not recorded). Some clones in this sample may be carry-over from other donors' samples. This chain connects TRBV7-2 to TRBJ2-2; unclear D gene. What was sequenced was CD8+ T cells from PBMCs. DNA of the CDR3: TGTGCCAGCAGCTTAGACATCTACCGTCCGAGCACCGGGGAGCTGTTTTTT. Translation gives CASSLDIYRPSTGELFF.